Presented here are 5 T cell receptor beta chains from one specimen sequenced in a study of human T cells and chemical hapten exposure. Time point specified: pre-sensitization, week 0. Treatment indicated: therapeutic diphenylcyclopropenone sensitization with weekly scalp DPC. TCRdb used MiXCR to reprocess the RACE reads, holding one entry per CDR3 protein. The sample has 300,000 to 400,000 distinct CDR3 sequences; roughly 4.6% are singletons. The material sequenced was whole blood, taken in connection with sensitization to the hapten diphenylcyclopropenone (DPC). The receptor source for this set is a woman between 50 and 59 years old with alopecia areata. Some clones in this sample may be carry-over from other donors' samples.

CDR3 coding DNA: TGTGCCAGCAGCTTAGTTGGGACAGGGGGTCAGCCCCAGCATTTT. It yields the protein CASSLVGTGGQPQHF. The chain carries TRBV7-8 and TRBJ1-5; 11 bases map to TRBD1. Germline V gene data show CDR1 as SGHVS and CDR2 as FQNEAQ. The V and J ends lost 1 base and 6 bases, in that order; junction bases with no gene match: 2. The CDR3 length is 15 residues.

This clonotype was counted a few times. J is TRBJ1-5 and V is TRBV5-1, with D unclear. CDR1 is SGHRS, CDR2 YFSETQ, per germline. Trimming took 2 bases from V and 3 from J, leaving 9 bases between them. The CDR3 totals 14 residues. The CDR3 DNA reads as TGCGCCAGCAGCTTTGAGGGCTCCAATCAGCCCCAGCATTTT. This translates into CASSFEGSNQPQHF.

This clonotype was counted at least ten times. The CDR3 bases are TGTGCCAGCAGTTACAAAGGACAGTATAGCAATCAGCCCCAGCATTTT. It encodes CASSYKGQYSNQPQHF. V gene TRBV28 combines with J gene TRBJ1-5; tentative D call: TRBD1 (6 bases). From germline, CDR1 is MDHEN and CDR2 SYDVKM. Between the trimmed V and J ends, which lost 4 bases and 0 bases, there was a span of 13 bases. This CDR3 is 16 amino acids long.

The chain combines TRBV5-1 with TRBJ1-2; D is unclear. Germline V gene data show CDR1 as SGHRS and CDR2 as YFSETQ. This CDR3 is built from 14 residues. Deletions cut 5 bases from V and 4 bases from J, with 15 bases between. This CDR3 reads CASSLNPPVYGYTF. As DNA, the CDR3 is TGCGCCAGCAGTTTGAACCCCCCGGTCTATGGCTACACCTTC.

The chain is built from TRBV12-3 or TRBV12-4 and TRBJ2-3; 8 bases line up with TRBD2. Trimming at V came to 3 bases and at J to 4 bases, leaving 12 bases not matched to a gene. There are 17 residues in the CDR3. The CDR3 here is CASSFTAGTRMADTQYF. The DNA of the CDR3 is TGTGCCAGCAGTTTCACGGCCGGGACTAGGATGGCAGATACGCAGTATTTT.